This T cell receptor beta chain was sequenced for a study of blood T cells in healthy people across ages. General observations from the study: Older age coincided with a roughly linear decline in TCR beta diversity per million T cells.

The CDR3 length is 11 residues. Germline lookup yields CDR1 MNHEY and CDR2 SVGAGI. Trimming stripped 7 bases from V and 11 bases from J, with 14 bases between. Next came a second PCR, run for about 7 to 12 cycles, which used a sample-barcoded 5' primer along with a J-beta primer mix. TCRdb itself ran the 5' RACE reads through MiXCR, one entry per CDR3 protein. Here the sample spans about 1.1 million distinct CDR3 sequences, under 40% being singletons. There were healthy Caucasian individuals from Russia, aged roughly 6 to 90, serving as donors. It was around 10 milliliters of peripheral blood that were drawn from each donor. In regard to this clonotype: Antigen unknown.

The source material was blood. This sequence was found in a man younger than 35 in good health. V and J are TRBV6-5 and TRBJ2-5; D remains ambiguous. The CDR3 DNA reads TGTGCCAGCAAGCAGAACAATGAGCAGTACTTC. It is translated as CASKQNNEQYF.